The next 5 T cell receptor beta chains were all read from a single sample in a study of blood T cell repertoires in COVID-19. Assay: immunoSEQ multiplex PCR; the TCRdb copy retains only in-frame clones and omits some. The table shows fewer than 300,000 clones, with 80% to 90% occurring only once. Sequencing was performed on peripheral blood. These TCRs come from a middle-aged woman who had recovered from COVID-19.

The V call is TRBV29-1, the J call TRBJ1-2, with no clear D. V lost 0 bases, J lost 2 bases, and 25 bases lay in between. This CDR3 is built from 19 residues. Germline V gene lookup returns CDR1 SQVTM and CDR2 ANQGSEA. For the CDR3, the DNA is TGCAGCGTTGAAGATCTATCTGTGAGAGGGCCCGTCCAGAACTATGGCTACACCTTC. It yields the protein CSVEDLSVRGPVQNYGYTF.

The DNA for the CDR3 is TGTGCCAGCAGTTCCCAGGGCACTGAAGCTTTCTTT. Protein sequence: CASSSQGTEAFF. The chain is built from TRBV12-3 or TRBV12-4 and TRBJ1-1, with D perhaps TRBD1 (5 bases). This CDR3 is built from 12 residues. Trimming took 4 bases from V and 4 from J, leaving 7 bases between them.

J is TRBJ2-7 and V is TRBV2; weak D call: TRBD2 (5 bases). Trimming removed 7 bases at V and 6 bases at J, with 16 bases between. The CDR3 length is 13 residues. In germline, CDR1 is SNHLY, CDR2 FYNNEI. The CDR3 loop reads CASTRSSAGEQYF. The CDR3 DNA follows: TGTGCCAGCACCCGAAGCTCGGCGGGCGAGCAGTACTTC.

V gene TRBV7-2 combines with J gene TRBJ2-7; a possible D gene is TRBD1 (6 bases). Germline-derived CDR1 and CDR2 are SGHTA and FQGNSA. Trimming cost V 5 bases and J 1 base, with 9 bases left between them. The CDR3 has 13 residues. CDR3 in amino acids: CASSVQGSYEQYF. The CDR3 DNA reads TGTGCCAGCAGCGTGCAGGGGTCCTACGAGCAGTACTTC.

V and J are TRBV5-1 and TRBJ1-1; TRBD1 might be the D (6 bases). Germline V CDR1 and CDR2: SGHRS, YFSETQ. V lost 5 bases and J 1 base, leaving 9 bases between the germline ends. The CDR3 is 13 amino acids. This chain's CDR3 is CASRSTGNTEAFF. The CDR3 nucleotides are TGCGCCAGCAGGTCGACAGGGAACACTGAAGCTTTCTTT.